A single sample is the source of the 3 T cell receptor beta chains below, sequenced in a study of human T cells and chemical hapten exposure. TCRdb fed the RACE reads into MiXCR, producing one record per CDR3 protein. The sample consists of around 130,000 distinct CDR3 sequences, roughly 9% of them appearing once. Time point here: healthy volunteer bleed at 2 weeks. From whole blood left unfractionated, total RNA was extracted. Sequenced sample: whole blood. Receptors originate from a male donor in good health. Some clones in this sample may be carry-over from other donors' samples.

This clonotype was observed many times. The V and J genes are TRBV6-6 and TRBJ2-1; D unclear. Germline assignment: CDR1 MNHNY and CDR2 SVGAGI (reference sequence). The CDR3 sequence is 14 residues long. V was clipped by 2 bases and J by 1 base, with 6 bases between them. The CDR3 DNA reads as TGTGCCAGCAGTTACGGACGGTCCTACAATGAGCAGTTCTTC. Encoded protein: CASSYGRSYNEQFF.

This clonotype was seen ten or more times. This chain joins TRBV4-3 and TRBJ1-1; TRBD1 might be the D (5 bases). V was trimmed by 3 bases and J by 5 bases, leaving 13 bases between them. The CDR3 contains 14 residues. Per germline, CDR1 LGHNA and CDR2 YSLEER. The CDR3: CASSQDKFLTEAFF. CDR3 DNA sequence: TGCGCCAGCAGCCAGGACAAGTTTCTGACTGAAGCTTTCTTT.

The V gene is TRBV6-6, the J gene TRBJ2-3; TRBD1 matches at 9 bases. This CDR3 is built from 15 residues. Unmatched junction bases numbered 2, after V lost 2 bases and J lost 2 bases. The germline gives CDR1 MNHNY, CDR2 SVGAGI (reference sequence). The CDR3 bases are TGTGCCAGCAGTTACAGACAGGGGGTCACAGATACGCAGTATTTT. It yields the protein CASSYRQGVTDTQYF.